Sequencing of this T cell receptor (beta chain) was carried out in a study of cytomegalovirus exposure and HLA in healthy donors. Notes on the study in general: V- and J-gene trimming in TCR beta was tied to a missense DCLRE1C variant by an analysis performed later. The later analysis indicated that the majority of CMV-associated TCR beta chains appeared HLA-restricted. In vitro data verified a few CMV-associated chains as specific for CMV antigens.

As for this clone: The antigen is not known.

CDR3 length equals 16 residues. Trimming took 2 bases from V and 7 from J; bases not matched to a gene: 9. Germline assignment: CDR1 SGHAT and CDR2 FQDESV (reference sequence). Use of 60 Vbeta and 13 Jbeta primers characterized the PCR. Sequencing was performed with immunoSEQ multiplex PCR; in TCRdb, only in-frame clones are kept and a portion is missing. This sample lists 40,000 to 60,000 clones; its ten largest clones have 2% to 2.5%. The origin of this receptor is a female donor in good health and CMV-seronegative. Specimen: PBMCs. The chain employs TRBV11-1 and TRBJ1-4; 8 bases fit TRBD1. The DNA of the CDR3 is TGTGCCAGCAGCTTATCCCCGACAGGGGAAGGTGAAAAACTGTTTTTT. Translated, it gives CASSLSPTGEGEKLFF. Combining the CDR3 with reference TRBV11-1 and TRBJ1-4 gives the whole variable domain EAEVAQSPRYKITEKSQAVAFWCDPISGHATLYWYRQILGQGPELLVQFQDESVVDDSQLPKDRFSAERLKGVDSTLKIQPAELGDSAMYLCASSLSPTGEGEKLFFGSGTQLSVL.